A selection of T cell receptor beta chains follows, all from one sample in a study of blood T cell repertoires in COVID-19. TCRdb keeps only in-frame clones here, not all; method: immunoSEQ multiplex PCR. The repertoire has about 150,000 clones, more than 75% of them found once; the top ten carry 5%. The sequenced sample consisted of peripheral blood. All receptors derive from a woman aged 45-59 years with acute or convalescent COVID-19. Each CDR3 is given with its conserved first and last residue. The D gene is left open where the match is weak. Part of the rows lack a size; the others show once, few, many or a class for expanded clones.

TRBJ1-2	14	NA	once	TRBV6-5	TGTGCCAGCAGTTACGCGAGGCGTAGCTATGGCTACACCTTC	CASSYARRSYGYTF
TRBJ1-3	17	NA	NA	TRBV9	TGTGCCAGCAGCGGCGAACAGGGAATAACCTCTGGAAACACCATATATTTT	CASSGEQGITSGNTIYF
TRBJ1-3	14	TRBD1	NA	TRBV3-1/TRBV3-2	TGTGCCAGCAGCCAAAACAGGGGGCTAAACACCATATATTTT	CASSQNRGLNTIYF
TRBJ2-2	18	TRBD1	NA	TRBV5-1	TGCGCCAGCAGCGATCCCGGGACAGTCATTGTTAACACCGGGGAGCTGTTTTTT	CASSDPGTVIVNTGELFF
TRBJ2-7	13	NA	NA	TRBV30	TGTGCCTGGAGAAACACAGGGTCCTACGAGCAGTACTTC	CAWRNTGSYEQYF
TRBJ1-1	11	NA	NA	TRBV20-1	TGCAGTGCCGAGCTTAACTCCGAAGCTTTCTTT	CSAELNSEAFF
TRBJ1-3	19	NA	NA	TRBV7-8	TGTGCCAGCAGCCCAAGAAACCACGCGGGGTGGCTCTCTGGAAACACCATATATTTT	CASSPRNHAGWLSGNTIYF
TRBJ1-6	15	TRBD1	NA	TRBV14	TGTGCCAGCAGCCTAACCCCAGGGGGTCGCTCACCCCTCCACTTT	CASSLTPGGRSPLHF
TRBJ1-5	21	TRBD1	NA	TRBV24-1	TGTGCCACAGAGGGACAGGCGTATCATCTTCGGGAGCCCGCTAGCAATCAGCCCCAGCATTTT	CATEGQAYHLREPASNQPQHF
TRBJ2-6	19	TRBD1	NA	TRBV4-3	TGCGCCAGCAGCCACGAGTACGGGACAGGGTTATCCGGGGCCAACGTCCTGACTTTC	CASSHEYGTGLSGANVLTF
TRBJ2-2	19	TRBD2	NA	TRBV7-6	TGTGCCAGCAGCTCGGGACTAGCGGGGGTTTTAGACAAAACCGGGGAGCTGTTTTTT	CASSSGLAGVLDKTGELFF
TRBJ2-3	15	TRBD1	NA	TRBV4-3	TGCGCCAGCAGCCAATTACAGGGGGCAAGAGATACGCAGTATTTT	CASSQLQGARDTQYF
TRBJ1-1	16	NA	NA	TRBV19	TGTGCCAGTAGTGTATCGACTGACCCAATGAACACTGAAGCTTTCTTT	CASSVSTDPMNTEAFF
TRBJ1-3	15	NA	NA	TRBV27	TGTGCCAGCAGTTTATCCTGGGGGACAGGAAACACCATATATTTT	CASSLSWGTGNTIYF
TRBJ2-4	10	NA	NA	TRBV2	TGTGCCAGCAGGCGCACGATTCAGTACTTC	CASRRTIQYF
TRBJ2-3	16	NA	NA	TRBV4-3	TGCGCCAGCAGCCAAGAGGTCAGCGCGGTGGGAGATACGCAGTATTTT	CASSQEVSAVGDTQYF
TRBJ2-1	16	TRBD2	once	TRBV4-3	TGCGCCAGCAGCCAAGACCCCGGGACTAGCGATAATGAGCAGTTCTTC	CASSQDPGTSDNEQFF
TRBJ1-6	13	NA	NA	TRBV7-2	TGTGCCAGCAGCTCAGAACAAGTGTCACCCCTCCACTTT	CASSSEQVSPLHF
TRBJ2-7	16	TRBD2	NA	TRBV7-6	TGTGCCAGCAGCTCACTAGCGGGGGGGATTATTTACGAGCAGTACTTC	CASSSLAGGIIYEQYF
TRBJ2-5	15	NA	NA	TRBV5-6	TGTGCCAGCAGCTTGGAACGGGGGGCCCAAGAGACCCAGTACTTC	CASSLERGAQETQYF
TRBJ2-5	13	NA	NA	TRBV7-9	TGTGCCAGCAGTGACAGCTACCAAGAGACCCAGTACTTC	CASSDSYQETQYF
TRBJ1-4	14	TRBD1	NA	TRBV5-1	TGCGCCAGCAGCTCCCGACAGGGAAGCGAAAAACTGTTTTTT	CASSSRQGSEKLFF
TRBJ1-4	14	NA	once	TRBV7-9	TGTGCCAGCAGCGACCCAAATACCGGACAGCGGATAACCTTT	CASSDPNTGQRITF
TRBJ1-2	13	TRBD1	NA	TRBV18	TGTGCCAGCTCACGAGGGGGCGCGGACGGCTACACCTTC	CASSRGGADGYTF
TRBJ1-5	16	TRBD1	few	TRBV2	TGTGCCAGCAGTGACCTAGGACAGGGCGGGAATCAGCCCCAGCATTTT	CASSDLGQGGNQPQHF
TRBJ1-2	13	NA	NA	TRBV7-8	TGTGCCAGCAGCTTAGAGGGCGGGAATGGCTACACCTTC	CASSLEGGNGYTF